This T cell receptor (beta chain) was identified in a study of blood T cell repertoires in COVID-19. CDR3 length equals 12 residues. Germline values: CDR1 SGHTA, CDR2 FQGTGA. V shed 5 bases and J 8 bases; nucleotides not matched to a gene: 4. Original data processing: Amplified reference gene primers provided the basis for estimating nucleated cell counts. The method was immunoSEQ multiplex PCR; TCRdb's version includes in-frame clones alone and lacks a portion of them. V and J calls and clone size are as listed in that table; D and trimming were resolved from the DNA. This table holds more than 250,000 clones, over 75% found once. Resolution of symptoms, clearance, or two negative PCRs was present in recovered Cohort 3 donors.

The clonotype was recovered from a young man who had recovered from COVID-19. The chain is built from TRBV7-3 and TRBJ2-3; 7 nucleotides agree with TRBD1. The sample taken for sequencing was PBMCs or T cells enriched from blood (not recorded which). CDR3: CASSLRQGTQYF. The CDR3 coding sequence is TGTGCCAGCAGCCTTAGACAGGGTACGCAGTATTTT.